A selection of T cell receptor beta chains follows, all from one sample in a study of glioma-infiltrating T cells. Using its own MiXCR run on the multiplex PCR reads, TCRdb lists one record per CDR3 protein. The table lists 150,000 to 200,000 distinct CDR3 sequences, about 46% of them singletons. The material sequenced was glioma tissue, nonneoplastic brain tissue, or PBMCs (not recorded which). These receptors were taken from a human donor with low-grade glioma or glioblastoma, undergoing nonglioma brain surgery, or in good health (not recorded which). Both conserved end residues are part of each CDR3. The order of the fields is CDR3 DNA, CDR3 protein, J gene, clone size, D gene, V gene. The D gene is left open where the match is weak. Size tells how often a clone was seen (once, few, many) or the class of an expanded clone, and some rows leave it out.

cdr3_nt: TGCAGTGCTACCGGGACCCCGAACACCGGGGAGCTGTTTTTT
cdr3_aa: CSATGTPNTGELFF
j_call: TRBJ2-2
clone_size: many
d_call: -
v_call: TRBV20-1

cdr3_nt: TGTGCCAGCAGTGATAGCGGAGTTTACACAGATACGCAGTATTTT
cdr3_aa: CASSDSGVYTDTQYF
j_call: TRBJ2-3
clone_size: many
d_call: -
v_call: TRBV28

cdr3_nt: TGTGCCAGCAGTACAGGGGTAATAGGAGAGACCCAGTACTTC
cdr3_aa: CASSTGVIGETQYF
j_call: TRBJ2-5
clone_size: many
d_call: TRBD1
v_call: TRBV6-1

cdr3_nt: TGTGCCAGCAGCCAAGATTCGCGGGGAGGGCTGCGGGAGCAGTACTTC
cdr3_aa: CASSQDSRGGLREQYF
j_call: TRBJ2-7
clone_size: few
d_call: TRBD2
v_call: TRBV4-2

cdr3_nt: TGTGCCAGTAGTTTCGACAGGAGGGAAGAGACCCAGTACTTC
cdr3_aa: CASSFDRREETQYF
j_call: TRBJ2-5
clone_size: many
d_call: -
v_call: TRBV19

cdr3_nt: TGTGCCAGCAGTTACTCCGGGGCCAGCCAAGAGACCCAGTACTTC
cdr3_aa: CASSYSGASQETQYF
j_call: TRBJ2-5
clone_size: many
d_call: -
v_call: TRBV6-6

cdr3_nt: TGCAGTGCTCCGCCGTGGGACAGGGGGGTAGGTGAGCAGTTCTTC
cdr3_aa: CSAPPWDRGVGEQFF
j_call: TRBJ2-1
clone_size: -
d_call: TRBD1
v_call: TRBV20-1

cdr3_nt: TGTGCCAGCAGCATATCCGGGACAGGAGGTTTAAACGAGCAGTACTTC
cdr3_aa: CASSISGTGGLNEQYF
j_call: TRBJ2-7
clone_size: -
d_call: TRBD1
v_call: TRBV9

cdr3_nt: TGCAGCGTTGAGACAAGCACAGATACGCAGTATTTT
cdr3_aa: CSVETSTDTQYF
j_call: TRBJ2-3
clone_size: few
d_call: -
v_call: TRBV29-1

cdr3_nt: TGTGGCACCAGTGATCTCCCAGGACAGGCATACAATGAGCAGTTCTTC
cdr3_aa: CGTSDLPGQAYNEQFF
j_call: TRBJ2-1
clone_size: -
d_call: TRBD1
v_call: TRBV24-1

cdr3_nt: TGTGCCAGCAGCCGGGACAGAGGCTACACCTTC
cdr3_aa: CASSRDRGYTF
j_call: TRBJ1-2
clone_size: -
d_call: TRBD1
v_call: TRBV2

cdr3_nt: TGTGCCAGGGGTCCGGGACGGAGCTCCTACAATGAGCAGTTCTTC
cdr3_aa: CARGPGRSSYNEQFF
j_call: TRBJ2-1
clone_size: -
d_call: -
v_call: TRBV27

cdr3_nt: TGTGCCAGCAGTTTCGTAGCGGGACCGTCCTACGAGCAGTACTTC
cdr3_aa: CASSFVAGPSYEQYF
j_call: TRBJ2-7
clone_size: many
d_call: TRBD2
v_call: TRBV28

cdr3_nt: TGCAGTGCCCACACAGCTAACTATGGCTACACCTTC
cdr3_aa: CSAHTANYGYTF
j_call: TRBJ1-2
clone_size: many
d_call: -
v_call: TRBV20-1

cdr3_nt: TGTGCCAGCAGTGAAGTTCTACCAGGCGATCAGCCCCAGCATTTT
cdr3_aa: CASSEVLPGDQPQHF
j_call: TRBJ1-5
clone_size: many
d_call: -
v_call: TRBV2

cdr3_nt: TGTGCCAGCAGCCAGTCTCAGGCGATAGGGTTCGATGAGCAGTCCTTC
cdr3_aa: CASSQSQAIGFDEQSF
j_call: TRBJ2-1
clone_size: -
d_call: -
v_call: TRBV3-1

cdr3_nt: TGTGCCACCATTGACGCTTGCAATCAGCCCCAGCATTTT
cdr3_aa: CATIDACNQPQHF
j_call: TRBJ1-5
clone_size: -
d_call: -
v_call: TRBV24-1

cdr3_nt: TGTGCCAGCAGTCGATATAGCTCCTATAATTCACCCCTCCACTTT
cdr3_aa: CASSRYSSYNSPLHF
j_call: TRBJ1-6
clone_size: many
d_call: -
v_call: TRBV2

cdr3_nt: TGCAGTGCCCTAGCACAAGATACGCAGTATTTT
cdr3_aa: CSALAQDTQYF
j_call: TRBJ2-3
clone_size: many
d_call: -
v_call: TRBV20-1

cdr3_nt: TGTGCCAGCAGTGTTCGCGGGGGACGGAGAAACTATGGCTACACCTTC
cdr3_aa: CASSVRGGRRNYGYTF
j_call: TRBJ1-2
clone_size: many
d_call: -
v_call: TRBV2

cdr3_nt: TGTGCCAGCAGCCAAGACCTAGGGACAGGGGCCACTGAAGCTTTCTTT
cdr3_aa: CASSQDLGTGATEAFF
j_call: TRBJ1-1
clone_size: -
d_call: TRBD1
v_call: TRBV6-2/TRBV6-3

cdr3_nt: TGTGCCAGCAGACAGCGAAAATTTGAGACTAGCGGTTCAGAGACCCAGTACTTC
cdr3_aa: CASRQRKFETSGSETQYF
j_call: TRBJ2-5
clone_size: -
d_call: TRBD2
v_call: TRBV28

cdr3_nt: TGCAGCGTCAGACAGGGTCGGAATGAGCAGTTCTTC
cdr3_aa: CSVRQGRNEQFF
j_call: TRBJ2-1
clone_size: -
d_call: TRBD1
v_call: TRBV29-1

cdr3_nt: TGCGCCAGCAGCCCCGACGGTGGGGATGAGCAGTTCTTC
cdr3_aa: CASSPDGGDEQFF
j_call: TRBJ2-1
clone_size: many
d_call: -
v_call: TRBV4-1

cdr3_nt: TGTGCCGGCAGTTTCTCCCCAGATACGCAGTATTTT
cdr3_aa: CAGSFSPDTQYF
j_call: TRBJ2-3
clone_size: -
d_call: -
v_call: TRBV12-3/TRBV12-4